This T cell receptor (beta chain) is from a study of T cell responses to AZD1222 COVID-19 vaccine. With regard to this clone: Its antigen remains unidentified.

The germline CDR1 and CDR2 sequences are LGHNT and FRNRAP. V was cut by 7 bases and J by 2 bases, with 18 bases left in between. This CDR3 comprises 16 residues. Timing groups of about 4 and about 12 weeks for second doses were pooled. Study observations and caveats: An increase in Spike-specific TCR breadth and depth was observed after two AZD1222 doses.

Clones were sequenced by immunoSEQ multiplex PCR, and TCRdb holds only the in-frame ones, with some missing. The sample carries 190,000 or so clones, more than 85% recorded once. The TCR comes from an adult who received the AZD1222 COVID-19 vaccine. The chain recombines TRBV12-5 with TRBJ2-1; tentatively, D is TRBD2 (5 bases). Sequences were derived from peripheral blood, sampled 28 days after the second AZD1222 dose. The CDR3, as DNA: TGTGCTAGTGCCTATCTTACGGGAAAAACCTACAATGAGCAGTTCTTC. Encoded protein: CASAYLTGKTYNEQFF.